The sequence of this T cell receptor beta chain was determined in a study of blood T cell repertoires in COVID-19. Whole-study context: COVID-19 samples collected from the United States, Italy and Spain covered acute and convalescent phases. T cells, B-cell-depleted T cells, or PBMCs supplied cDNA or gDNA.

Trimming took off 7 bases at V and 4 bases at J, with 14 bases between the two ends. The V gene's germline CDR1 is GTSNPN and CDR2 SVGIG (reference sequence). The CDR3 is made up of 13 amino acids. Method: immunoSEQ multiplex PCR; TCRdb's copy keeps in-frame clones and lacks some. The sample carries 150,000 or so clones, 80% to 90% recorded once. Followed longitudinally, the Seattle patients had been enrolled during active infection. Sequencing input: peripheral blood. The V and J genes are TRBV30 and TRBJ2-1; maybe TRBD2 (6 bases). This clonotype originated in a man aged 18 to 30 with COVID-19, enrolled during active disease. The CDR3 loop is CASEGDHYNEQFF. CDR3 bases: TGTGCCTCGGAGGGAGACCATTACAATGAGCAGTTCTTC.